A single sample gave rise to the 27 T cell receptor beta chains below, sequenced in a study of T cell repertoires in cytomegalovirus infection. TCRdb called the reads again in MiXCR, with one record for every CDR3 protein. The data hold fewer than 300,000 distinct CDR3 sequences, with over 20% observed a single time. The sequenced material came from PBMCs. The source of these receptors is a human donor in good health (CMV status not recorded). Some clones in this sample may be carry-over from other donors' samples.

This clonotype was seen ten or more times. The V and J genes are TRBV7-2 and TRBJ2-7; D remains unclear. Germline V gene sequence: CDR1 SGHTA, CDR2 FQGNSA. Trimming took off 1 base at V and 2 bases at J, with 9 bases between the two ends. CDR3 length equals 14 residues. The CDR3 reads CASSLGRRTYEQYF. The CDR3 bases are TGTGCCAGCAGCTTAGGTAGGCGTACCTACGAGCAGTACTTC.

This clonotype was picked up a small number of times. CDR3 in amino acids: CASSLEGQGVNEQFF. The CDR3, as DNA: TGCGCCAGCAGCTTGGAAGGACAGGGGGTCAATGAGCAGTTCTTC. This chain uses TRBV5-1 with TRBJ2-1; the match to TRBD1 covers 10 bases. The junction had 3 bases not matched to a gene; V was cut back by 0 bases and J by 6 bases. CDR1 is SGHRS and CDR2 is YFSETQ in the germline V gene. The CDR3 sequence is 15 residues long. Filled out from reference TRBV5-1 and TRBJ2-1, the complete variable domain reads KAGVTQTPRYLIKTRGQQVTLSCSPISGHRSVSWYQQTPGQGLQFLFEYFSETQRNKGNFPGRFSGRQFSNSRSEMNVSTLELGDSALYLCASSLEGQGVNEQFFGPGTRLTVL.

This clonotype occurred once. In DNA form, the CDR3 reads TGTGCCAGCAGCCTAAGGCCGGACGGGACCTACGAGCAGTACTTC. Its protein is CASSLRPDGTYEQYF. V gene TRBV11-2 combines with J gene TRBJ2-7; tentatively, D is TRBD2 (5 bases). The germline V gene has CDR1 SGHAT and CDR2 FQNNGV. This CDR3 is 15 amino acids long. The ends were cut back, 5 bases at V and 2 bases at J, with 16 bases in the middle.

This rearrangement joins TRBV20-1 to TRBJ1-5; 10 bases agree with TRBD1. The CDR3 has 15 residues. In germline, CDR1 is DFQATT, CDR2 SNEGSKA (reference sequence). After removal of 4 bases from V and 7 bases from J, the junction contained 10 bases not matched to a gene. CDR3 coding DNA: TGCAGTGCTACTCCCGGGACAGGGGAAAGACAGCCCCAGCATTTT. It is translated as CSATPGTGERQPQHF.

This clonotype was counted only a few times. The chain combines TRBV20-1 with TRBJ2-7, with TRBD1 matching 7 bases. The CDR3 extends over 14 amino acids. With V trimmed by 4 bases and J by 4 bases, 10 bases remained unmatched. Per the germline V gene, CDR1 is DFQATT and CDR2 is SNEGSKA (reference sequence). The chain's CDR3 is CSANEEQGFYEQYF. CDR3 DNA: TGCAGTGCTAATGAGGAACAGGGGTTTTACGAGCAGTACTTC.

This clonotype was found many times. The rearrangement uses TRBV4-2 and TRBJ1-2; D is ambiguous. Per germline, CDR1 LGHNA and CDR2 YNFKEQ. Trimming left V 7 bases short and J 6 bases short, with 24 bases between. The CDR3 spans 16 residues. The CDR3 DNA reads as TGTGCCAGCAAGCCCGGACGGGGAATCCCGTCGGATGGCTACACCTTC. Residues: CASKPGRGIPSDGYTF.

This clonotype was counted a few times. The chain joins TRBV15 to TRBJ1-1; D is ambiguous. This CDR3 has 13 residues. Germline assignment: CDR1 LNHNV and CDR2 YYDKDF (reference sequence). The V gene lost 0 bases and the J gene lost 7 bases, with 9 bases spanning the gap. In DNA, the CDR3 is TGTGCCACCAGCAGAGATGTAGTCGGTGAAGCTTTCTTT. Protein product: CATSRDVVGEAFF.

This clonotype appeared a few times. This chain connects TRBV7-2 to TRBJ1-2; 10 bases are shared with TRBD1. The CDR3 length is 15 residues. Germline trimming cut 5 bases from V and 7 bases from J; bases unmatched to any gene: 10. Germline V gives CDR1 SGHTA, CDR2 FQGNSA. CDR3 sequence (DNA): TGTGCCAGCAGCCCTAGCTACGGGGACAGGGGTGGCTACACCTTC. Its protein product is CASSPSYGDRGGYTF.

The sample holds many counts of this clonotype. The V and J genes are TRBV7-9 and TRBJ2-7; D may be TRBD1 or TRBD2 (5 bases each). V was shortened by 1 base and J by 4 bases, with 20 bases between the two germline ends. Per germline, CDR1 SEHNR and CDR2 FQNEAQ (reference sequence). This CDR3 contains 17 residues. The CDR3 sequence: CASSLDGPGPHLYEQYF. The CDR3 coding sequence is TGTGCCAGCAGCTTAGACGGTCCGGGGCCGCACCTTTACGAGCAGTACTTC.

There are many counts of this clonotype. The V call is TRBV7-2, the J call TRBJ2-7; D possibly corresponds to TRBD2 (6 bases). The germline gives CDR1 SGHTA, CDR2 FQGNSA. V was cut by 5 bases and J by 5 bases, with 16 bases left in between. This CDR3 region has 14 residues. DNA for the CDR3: TGTGCCAGCAGCCCTAGGGGAGGCGAGGACGAGCAGTACTTC. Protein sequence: CASSPRGGEDEQYF.

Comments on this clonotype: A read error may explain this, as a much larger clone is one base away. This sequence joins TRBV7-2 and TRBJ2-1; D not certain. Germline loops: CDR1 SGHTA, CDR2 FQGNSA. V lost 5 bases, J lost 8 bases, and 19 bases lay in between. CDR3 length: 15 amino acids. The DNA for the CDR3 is TGTGCCAGCAGCGCCCAATACAACGGACCGTATGAGCAGTTCTTC. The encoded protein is CASSAQYNGPYEQFF.

CDR3 sequence reads: CASSQGGNYANEQYF. CDR3 nucleotides: TGCGCCAGCAGCCAAGGGGGGAATTATGCGAATGAGCAGTACTTC. This sequence joins TRBV4-1 and TRBJ2-7; perhaps D is TRBD1 or TRBD2 (5 bases each). From germline, CDR1 is MGHRA and CDR2 YSYEKL. This CDR3 has 15 residues. Between the trimmed V and J ends, which lost 1 base and 7 bases, there was a span of 17 bases.

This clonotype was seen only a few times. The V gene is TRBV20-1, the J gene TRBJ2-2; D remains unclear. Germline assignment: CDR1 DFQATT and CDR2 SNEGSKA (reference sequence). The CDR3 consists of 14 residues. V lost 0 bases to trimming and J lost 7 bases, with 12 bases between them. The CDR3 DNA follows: TGCAGTGCTAGAGAGGGTAGGGCGAACGGGGAGCTGTTTTTT. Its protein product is CSAREGRANGELFF.

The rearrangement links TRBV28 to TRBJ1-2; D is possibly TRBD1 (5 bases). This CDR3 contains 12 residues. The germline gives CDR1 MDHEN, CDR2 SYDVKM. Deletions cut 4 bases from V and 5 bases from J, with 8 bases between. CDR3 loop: CASSSTVYGYTF. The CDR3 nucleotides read TGTGCCAGCAGTTCGACAGTGTATGGCTACACCTTC.

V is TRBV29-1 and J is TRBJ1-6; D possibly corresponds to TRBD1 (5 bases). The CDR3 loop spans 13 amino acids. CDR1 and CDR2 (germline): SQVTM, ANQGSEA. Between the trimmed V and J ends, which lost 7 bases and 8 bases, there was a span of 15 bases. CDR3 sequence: CSGAAGGYSPLHF. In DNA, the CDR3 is TGCAGCGGTGCTGCGGGGGGTTATTCACCCCTCCACTTT.

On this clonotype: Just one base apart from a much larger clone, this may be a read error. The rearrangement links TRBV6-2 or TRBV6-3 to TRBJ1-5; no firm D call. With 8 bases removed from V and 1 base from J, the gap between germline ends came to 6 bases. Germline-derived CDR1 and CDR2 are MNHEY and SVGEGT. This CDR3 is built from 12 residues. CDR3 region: CASEDSNQPQHF. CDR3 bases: TGTGCCAGCGAGGACAGCAATCAGCCCCAGCATTTT.

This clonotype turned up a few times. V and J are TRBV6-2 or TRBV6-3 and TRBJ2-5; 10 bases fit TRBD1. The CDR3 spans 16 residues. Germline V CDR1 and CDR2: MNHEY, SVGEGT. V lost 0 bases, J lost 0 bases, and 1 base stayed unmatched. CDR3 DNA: TGTGCCAGCAGTTACTCGGGACAGGGGAACCAAGAGACCCAGTACTTC. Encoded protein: CASSYSGQGNQETQYF.

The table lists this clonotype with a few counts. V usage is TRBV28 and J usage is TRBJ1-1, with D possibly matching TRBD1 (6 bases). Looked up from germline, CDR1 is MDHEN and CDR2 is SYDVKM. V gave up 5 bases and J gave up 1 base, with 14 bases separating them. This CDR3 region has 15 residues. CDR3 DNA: TGTGCCAGCAGTCCATCCGGACAGCAGAACACTGAAGCTTTCTTT. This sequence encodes CASSPSGQQNTEAFF. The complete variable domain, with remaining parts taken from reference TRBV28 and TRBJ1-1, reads DVKVTQSSRYLVKRTGEKVFLECVQDMDHENMFWYRQDPGLGLRLIYFSYDVKMKEKGDIPEGYSVSREKKERFSLILESASTNQTSMYLCASSPSGQQNTEAFFGQGTRLTVV.

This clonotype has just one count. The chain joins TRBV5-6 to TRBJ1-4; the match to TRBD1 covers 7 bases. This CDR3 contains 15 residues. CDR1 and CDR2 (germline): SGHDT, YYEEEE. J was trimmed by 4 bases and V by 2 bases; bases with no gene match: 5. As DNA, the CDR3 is TGTGCCAGCAGCTTCGTAAGGGACAGTAATGAAAAACTGTTTTTT. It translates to CASSFVRDSNEKLFF.

CDR3 sequence: CATSIRGEMNTEAFF. The DNA of the CDR3 is TGTGCCACCTCAATCAGGGGAGAAATGAACACTGAAGCTTTCTTT. The rearrangement links TRBV19 to TRBJ1-1, with D perhaps TRBD1 (6 bases). The CDR3 loop spans 15 amino acids. CDR1 is LNHDA and CDR2 is SQIVND in the germline V gene (reference sequence). With 10 bases removed from V and 0 bases from J, the gap between germline ends came to 18 bases.

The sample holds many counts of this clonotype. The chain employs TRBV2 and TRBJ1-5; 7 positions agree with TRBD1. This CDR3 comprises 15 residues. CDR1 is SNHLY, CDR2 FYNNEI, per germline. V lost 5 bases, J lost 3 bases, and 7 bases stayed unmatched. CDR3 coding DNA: TGTGCCAGCAGTTCGGGACAGTCAGTCAATCAGCCCCAGCATTTT. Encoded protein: CASSSGQSVNQPQHF.

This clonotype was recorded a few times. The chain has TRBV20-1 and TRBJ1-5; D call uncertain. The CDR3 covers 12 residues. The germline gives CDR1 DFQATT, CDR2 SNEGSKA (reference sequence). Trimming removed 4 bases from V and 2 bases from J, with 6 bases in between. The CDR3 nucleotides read TGCAGTGCTACAGGAGGCAATCAGCCCCAGCATTTT. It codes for CSATGGNQPQHF.

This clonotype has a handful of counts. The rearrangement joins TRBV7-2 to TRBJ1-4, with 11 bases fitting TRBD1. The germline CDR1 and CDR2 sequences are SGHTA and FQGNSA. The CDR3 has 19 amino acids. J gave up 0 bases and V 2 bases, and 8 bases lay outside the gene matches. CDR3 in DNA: TGTGCCAGCAGCTTACGAGGACAGGGGGCGCTTGCAACTAATGAAAAACTGTTTTTT. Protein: CASSLRGQGALATNEKLFF.

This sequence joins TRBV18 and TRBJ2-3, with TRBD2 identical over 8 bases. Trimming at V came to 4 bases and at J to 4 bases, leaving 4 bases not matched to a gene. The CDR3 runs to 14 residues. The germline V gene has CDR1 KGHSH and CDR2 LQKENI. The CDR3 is CASSRSGAADTQYF. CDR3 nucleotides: TGTGCCAGCTCACGTAGCGGGGCCGCAGATACGCAGTATTTT.

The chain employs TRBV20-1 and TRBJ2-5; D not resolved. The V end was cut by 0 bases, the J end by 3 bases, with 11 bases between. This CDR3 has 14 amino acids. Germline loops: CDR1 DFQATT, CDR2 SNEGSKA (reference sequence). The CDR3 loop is CSARDRRGKETQYF. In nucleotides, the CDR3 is TGCAGTGCTAGAGATCGAAGAGGAAAAGAGACCCAGTACTTC.

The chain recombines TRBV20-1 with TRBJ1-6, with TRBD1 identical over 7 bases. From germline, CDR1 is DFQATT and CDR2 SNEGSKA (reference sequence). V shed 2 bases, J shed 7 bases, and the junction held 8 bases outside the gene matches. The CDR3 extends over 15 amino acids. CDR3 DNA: TGCAGTGCTAGAATACTAGGGACAGTAAATTCACCCCTCCACTTT. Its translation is CSARILGTVNSPLHF.

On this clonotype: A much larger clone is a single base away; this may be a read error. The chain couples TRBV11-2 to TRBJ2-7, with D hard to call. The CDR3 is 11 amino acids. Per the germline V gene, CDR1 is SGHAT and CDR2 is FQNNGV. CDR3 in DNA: TGTGCCAACAGCTCCCAGTACGAGCAGTACTTC. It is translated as CANSSQYEQYF.